The 28 T cell receptor beta chains listed next were all sequenced from one sample in a study of OX40 agonist ivuxolimab in advanced cancers. TCRdb keeps only in-frame clones here, not all; method: immunoSEQ multiplex PCR. The sample consists of tens of thousands of clones, approximately 94% of them appearing once. This sample comprised CD4+ or CD8+ T cells sorted from blood, obtained in a trial of the OX40 agonist ivuxolimab. These receptors all come from an adult with an advanced solid tumor such as melanoma, head and neck, liver or kidney cancer.

The rearrangement links TRBV4-2 to TRBJ2-5, with D unresolved. This CDR3 has 15 amino acids. The germline V and J ends were trimmed by 3 bases and 1 base, with 12 bases remaining between them. CDR1 is LGHNA and CDR2 is YNFKEQ in the germline V gene. CDR3 sequence: CASSQNGNAQETQYF. DNA of the CDR3: TGTGCCAGCAGCCAGAACGGTAATGCCCAAGAGACCCAGTACTTC.

This rearrangement joins TRBV4-1 to TRBJ2-5; TRBD2 agrees at 8 bases. Germline trimming cut 2 bases from V and 5 bases from J; bases unmatched to any gene: 7. Germline V gene lookup returns CDR1 MGHRA and CDR2 YSYEKL. The CDR3 length is 15 residues. The CDR3 protein is CASSQLLAEGETQYF. For the CDR3, the DNA is TGCGCCAGCAGCCAACTACTAGCGGAGGGGGAGACCCAGTACTTC.

The chain recombines TRBV5-4 with TRBJ2-3; TRBD1 agrees at 10 bases. The V gene end was trimmed by 0 bases and the J gene end by 2 bases; junction bases not matched to a gene: 9. The CDR3 consists of 18 residues. CDR1 is SGHNT and CDR2 is YYREEE in the germline V gene (reference sequence). CDR3 sequence (DNA): TGTGCCAGCAGCTTGGCTTGGGTGACAGGGGGCCTCACAGATACGCAGTATTTT. It is translated as CASSLAWVTGGLTDTQYF.

The chain employs TRBV27 and TRBJ1-5, with 9 bases aligning to TRBD1. This CDR3 region has 16 residues. V shed 5 bases and J 5 bases; nucleotides not matched to a gene: 10. Germline V CDR1 and CDR2: MNHEY, SMNVEV (reference sequence). This CDR3 is CASSSAGTGIDQPQHF. CDR3 DNA: TGTGCCAGCAGTAGCGCCGGGACAGGGATCGATCAGCCCCAGCATTTT.

V gene TRBV27 combines with J gene TRBJ1-1; TRBD1 is a possible D gene (5 bases). Germline V gene lookup returns CDR1 MNHEY and CDR2 SMNVEV (reference sequence). V was trimmed by 2 bases and J by 1 base, leaving 14 bases between them. This CDR3 is 16 amino acids long. The CDR3 DNA is TGTGCCAGCAGTTTAAGAGTAGGACACCCGAACACTGAAGCTTTCTTT. Its translation: CASSLRVGHPNTEAFF.

The gene calls are TRBV28 and TRBJ2-7; D is uncertain. V dropped 4 bases and J dropped 1 base, with 14 bases sitting between them. Germline assignment: CDR1 MDHEN and CDR2 SYDVKM. This CDR3 contains 15 residues. CDR3 DNA sequence: TGTGCCAGCAGTTCCCCCCCGGCCAGTTCCTACGAGCAGTACTTC. Its protein product is CASSSPPASSYEQYF.

This chain connects TRBV19 to TRBJ1-1, with D uncertain. The CDR3 length is 15 residues. Germline V gene sequence: CDR1 LNHDA, CDR2 SQIVND (reference sequence). V was cut by 5 bases and J by 4 bases, with 17 bases left in between. The CDR3 loop reads CASSLTPSGGTEAFF. The CDR3 nucleotides are TGTGCCAGTAGTCTCACCCCATCCGGTGGCACTGAAGCTTTCTTT.

The J gene is TRBJ1-5, the V gene TRBV4-3, with D possibly TRBD1 on 6 matching bases. CDR1 is LGHNA and CDR2 is YSLEER in the germline V gene. V lost 1 base to trimming and J lost 5 bases, with 9 bases between them. The CDR3 totals 14 residues. DNA for the CDR3: TGCGCCAGCAGCCAAGGGACAGATTATCAGCCCCAGCATTTT. Translation gives CASSQGTDYQPQHF.

This chain connects TRBV4-3 to TRBJ2-3; 8 positions agree with TRBD2. The CDR3 is 16 amino acids. Trimming at V came to 0 bases and at J to 3 bases, leaving 5 bases not matched to a gene. Per the germline V gene, CDR1 is LGHNA and CDR2 is YSLEER. The CDR3, as DNA: TGCGCCAGCAGCCAAGAGGGGCGGGGGGTAACAGATACGCAGTATTTT. Its translation is CASSQEGRGVTDTQYF.

The chain is built from TRBV2 and TRBJ2-5; the D gene is possibly TRBD1 (5 bases). Germline V gives CDR1 SNHLY, CDR2 FYNNEI. The CDR3 is 16 residues long. The V end was cut by 8 bases, the J end by 5 bases, with 24 bases between. The CDR3 DNA follows: TGTGCCAGCCGTGCAGGAGCCAGGGTGTACAAGGAGACCCAGTACTTC. It translates to CASRAGARVYKETQYF.

The V call is TRBV7-6, the J call TRBJ2-1, with 8 nucleotides matching TRBD2. Germline CDR1 reads SGHVS; CDR2 reads FNYEAQ. Trimming removed 2 bases from V and 2 bases from J; junction bases left unmatched: 5. This CDR3 is 16 amino acids long. The CDR3 DNA is TGTGCCAGCAGCTTACTTGCGGGGGGCCCCTACAATGAGCAGTTCTTC. This gives the protein CASSLLAGGPYNEQFF.

The rearrangement joins TRBV27 to TRBJ2-7; D ambiguous. The CDR3 totals 13 residues. Trimming shortened V by 3 bases and J by 6 bases, and 12 bases separated the two germline ends. CDR1 MNHEY and CDR2 SMNVEV come from the germline V gene (reference sequence). CDR3 protein: CASSFTAPLEQYF. Here the CDR3 DNA reads TGTGCCAGCAGTTTTACGGCTCCTCTCGAGCAGTACTTC.

The chain is built from TRBV4-2 and TRBJ1-4; no firm D call. The CDR3 extends over 16 amino acids. Germline values: CDR1 LGHNA, CDR2 YNFKEQ. V shed 4 bases and J shed 4 bases, with 16 bases lying between them. CDR3 coding DNA: TGTGCCAGCAGCCCGGGAAGCGGCCTCGATAATGAAAAACTGTTTTTT. It translates to CASSPGSGLDNEKLFF.

The genes are TRBV6-5 and TRBJ2-1; D remains unclear. CDR1 and CDR2 (germline): MNHEY, SVGAGI. V was pared by 2 bases and J by 9 bases, with 11 bases between. This CDR3 comprises 13 residues. CDR3 nucleotides: TGTGCCAGCAGTTACGAAGGTCTGATTGAGCAGTTCTTC. Translated, it gives CASSYEGLIEQFF.

The chain is built from TRBV30 and TRBJ2-7, with 7 bases fitting TRBD1. Unmatched junction bases numbered 12, after V lost 7 bases and J lost 6 bases. Germline V lookup: CDR1 GTSNPN, CDR2 SVGIG (reference sequence). This CDR3 is 13 amino acids long. In DNA form, the CDR3 reads TGTGCCTCCGAGACAGGGAATGGGGCCGAGCAGTACTTC. Translated, it gives CASETGNGAEQYF.

CDR3 protein: CASSLVDPYEQYF. CDR3 coding DNA: TGTGCCAGCAGCTTAGTGGACCCGTACGAGCAGTACTTC. This chain links TRBV7-9 with TRBJ2-7; D unresolved. Germline V gene data show CDR1 as SEHNR and CDR2 as FQNEAQ (reference sequence). The V end was cut by 1 base, the J end by 4 bases, with 8 bases between. The CDR3 sequence is 13 residues long.

The chain employs TRBV10-3 and TRBJ2-2, with a tentative D call TRBD2 (5 bases). The CDR3 totals 16 residues. Trimming took off 6 bases at V and 2 bases at J, with 16 bases between the two ends. Germline V gene data show CDR1 as ENHRY and CDR2 as SYGVKD. Here the CDR3 DNA reads TGTGCCATCAGCGCTCTGGGGAGAGATAACACCGGGGAGCTGTTTTTT. This sequence encodes CAISALGRDNTGELFF.

This clone occurred a few times. The chain has TRBV19 and TRBJ1-1; D gene unclear. V lost 4 bases, J lost 2 bases, and 8 bases lay in between. Germline CDR1 and CDR2: LNHDA and SQIVND (reference sequence). The CDR3 covers 13 residues. CDR3 coding DNA: TGTGCCAGTAGTACCTCGTTAAACACTGAAGCTTTCTTT. The encoded protein is CASSTSLNTEAFF.

This chain joins TRBV7-2 and TRBJ2-1; 8 nucleotides align to TRBD2. This CDR3 is 14 amino acids long. The germline V gene has CDR1 SGHTA and CDR2 FQGNSA. Trimming removed 6 bases from V and 4 bases from J; junction bases left unmatched: 5. The CDR3 protein is CASRNSGTYNEQFF. CDR3 nucleotide sequence: TGTGCCAGCAGAAATAGCGGGACTTACAATGAGCAGTTCTTC. The full variable domain, completed using reference TRBV7-2 and TRBJ2-1, is GAGVSQSPSNKVTEKGKDVELRCDPISGHTALYWYRQSLGQGLEFLIYFQGNSAPDKSGLPSDRFSAERTGGSVSTLTIQRTQQEDSAVYLCASRNSGTYNEQFFGPGTRLTVL.

This chain links TRBV19 with TRBJ2-7; D is undetermined. Trimming removed 1 base at V and 3 bases at J, with 4 bases between. The CDR3 length is 12 residues. The V gene's germline CDR1 is LNHDA and CDR2 SQIVND (reference sequence). CDR3 bases: TGTGCCAGTAGTATAGGCGGCTACGAGCAGTACTTC. It codes for CASSIGGYEQYF.

The genes are TRBV4-3 and TRBJ2-7; D is possibly TRBD1 (5 bases). This CDR3 has 13 residues. Trimming removed 0 bases from V and 6 bases from J, with 9 bases in between. Looked up from germline, CDR1 is LGHNA and CDR2 is YSLEER. CDR3 protein: CASSQEWGVEQYF. The CDR3 nucleotides read TGCGCCAGCAGCCAAGAGTGGGGCGTCGAGCAGTACTTC.

In regard to this clone: The sample carries other DNA sequences with the same CDR3. The chain links TRBV27 to TRBJ1-1; 7 nucleotides agree with TRBD1. Trimming at V came to 5 bases and at J to 0 bases, leaving 3 bases not matched to a gene. Germline CDR1 reads MNHEY; CDR2 reads SMNVEV (reference sequence). The length of the CDR3 is 14 residues. CDR3 residues: CASSLGQVNTEAFF. The CDR3 DNA reads as TGTGCCAGCAGTCTAGGACAGGTGAACACTGAAGCTTTCTTT.

The chain has TRBV7-3 and TRBJ2-3; the D is unclear. The CDR3 has 13 amino acids. Trimming left V 2 bases short and J 6 bases short, with 9 bases between. From germline, CDR1 is SGHTA and CDR2 FQGTGA. The CDR3 loop is CASSLDWLDTQYF. CDR3 sequence (DNA): TGTGCCAGCAGCTTAGACTGGTTGGATACGCAGTATTTT.

The gene calls are TRBV19 and TRBJ1-1; D ambiguous. The ends were cut back, 4 bases at V and 4 bases at J, with 4 bases in the middle. Per the germline V gene, CDR1 is LNHDA and CDR2 is SQIVND (reference sequence). The CDR3 is 11 residues long. This chain's CDR3 is CASSRATEAFF. In DNA form, the CDR3 reads TGTGCCAGTAGTAGGGCCACTGAAGCTTTCTTT.

This clone was picked up one time. V is TRBV29-1 and J is TRBJ2-1, with TRBD1 matching over 8 bases. CDR1 SQVTM and CDR2 ANQGSEA come from the germline V gene. Trimming at V came to 5 bases and at J to 6 bases, leaving 0 bases not matched to a gene. CDR3 size: 11 residues. CDR3 DNA sequence: TGCAGCGTTACAGGGGGCAATGAGCAGTTCTTC. As protein: CSVTGGNEQFF.

This CDR3 reads CAISGGYEQYF. CDR3 DNA: TGTGCCATCAGTGGGGGCTACGAGCAGTACTTC. The rearrangement uses TRBV10-3 and TRBJ2-7; the D is unclear. Germline V gene sequence: CDR1 ENHRY, CDR2 SYGVKD. This CDR3 spans 11 amino acids. Trimming pared 4 bases from V and 3 bases from J, leaving 4 bases between.

The V and J genes are TRBV7-9 and TRBJ2-7; 7 nucleotides align to TRBD1. The CDR3 runs to 14 residues. J lost 3 bases, V lost 5 bases, and 7 bases had no gene match. Per germline, CDR1 SEHNR and CDR2 FQNEAQ (reference sequence). The CDR3 nucleotides are TGTGCCAGCAGCCCCCCCGGGACAGTCTACGAGCAGTACTTC. It is translated as CASSPPGTVYEQYF.

The gene calls are TRBV4-1 and TRBJ2-5, with a weak D call TRBD2 (6 bases). The germline V gene has CDR1 MGHRA and CDR2 YSYEKL. The CDR3 length is 16 residues. The germline V and J ends were trimmed by 1 base and 5 bases, with 17 bases remaining between them. The CDR3 here is CASSQGLELIGETQYF. The CDR3, as DNA: TGCGCCAGCAGCCAAGGACTAGAACTGATTGGGGAGACCCAGTACTTC.